Below, 28 T cell receptor beta chains from the same sample are listed, as sequenced in a study of cytomegalovirus exposure and HLA in healthy donors. PCR used 60 Vbeta primers and 13 Jbeta primers. Clones were sequenced by immunoSEQ multiplex PCR, and TCRdb holds only the in-frame ones, with some missing. The repertoire holds about 91,000 clones, with approximately 89% as singletons. The sequenced sample consisted of PBMCs. The source of these receptors is a man aged 25 to 40 in good health and CMV-seropositive.

The rearrangement joins TRBV6-4 to TRBJ2-1; the D is unclear. Germline CDR1 reads MRHNA; CDR2 reads SNTAGT. The CDR3 loop spans 15 amino acids. Trimming stripped 2 bases from V and 8 bases from J, with 16 bases between. The CDR3 loop reads CASSDSLAHRHEQFF. The CDR3 nucleotides read TGTGCCAGCAGTGACAGCTTAGCCCACCGCCATGAGCAGTTCTTC.

This chain links TRBV2 with TRBJ2-2; the D gene is possibly TRBD1 (5 bases). The germline V gene encodes CDR1 SNHLY and CDR2 FYNNEI. The CDR3 is 15 residues long. V was shortened by 2 bases and J by 5 bases, with 12 bases between the two germline ends. The CDR3 here is CASSELQGWTGELFF. The DNA of the CDR3 is TGTGCCAGCAGTGAACTCCAGGGATGGACCGGGGAGCTGTTTTTT.

Comment on this clone: Other DNA sequences in this sample translate to the same CDR3. This chain joins TRBV9 and TRBJ2-5; 8 bases agree with TRBD1. This CDR3 spans 15 amino acids. Trimming removed 0 bases from V and 5 bases from J; junction bases left unmatched: 6. Germline V gene data show CDR1 as SGDLS and CDR2 as YYNGEE. The CDR3 coding sequence is TGTGCCAGCAGCGTAGCACCGACAGGGGCTGAGACCCAGTACTTC. The encoded protein is CASSVAPTGAETQYF.

CDR3 in amino acids: CASSFSSGGGETQYF. As DNA, the CDR3 is TGTGCCAGCAGTTTCTCGTCGGGGGGAGGGGAGACCCAGTACTTC. V and J are TRBV6-6 and TRBJ2-5, with 7 bases aligning to TRBD2. Looked up from germline, CDR1 is MNHNY and CDR2 is SVGAGI (reference sequence). Trimming removed 4 bases from V and 5 bases from J; junction bases left unmatched: 10. This CDR3 comprises 15 residues.

The rearrangement joins TRBV6-1 to TRBJ1-5, with TRBD1 identical over 8 bases. Trimming cost V 2 bases and J 1 base; bases outside gene matches: 13. There are 19 residues in the CDR3. Germline V gene data show CDR1 as MNHNS and CDR2 as SASEGT. In DNA, the CDR3 is TGTGCCAGCAGTGAAAAGGTTGGACAGGGTCAGGTGAGCAATCAGCCCCAGCATTTT. Residues: CASSEKVGQGQVSNQPQHF.

The rearrangement joins TRBV30 to TRBJ1-5; no reliable D call. V lost 1 base and J 2 bases, leaving 12 bases between the germline ends. This CDR3 is 15 amino acids long. The germline V gene encodes CDR1 GTSNPN and CDR2 SVGIG (reference sequence). DNA for the CDR3: TGTGCCTGGAGTGCCGGGGTCGGAGGCAATCAGCCCCAGCATTTT. This gives the protein CAWSAGVGGNQPQHF.

Turning to this clone: This same CDR3 is encoded by further DNA sequences in the sample. V usage is TRBV7-9 and J usage is TRBJ1-5; TRBD1 is a possible D gene (5 bases). V lost 1 base and J lost 1, with 8 bases in between. The germline V gene has CDR1 SEHNR and CDR2 FQNEAQ (reference sequence). There are 15 residues in the CDR3. CDR3 sequence: CASSLGQGSNQPQHF. Here the CDR3 DNA reads TGTGCCAGCAGCTTAGGTCAGGGAAGCAATCAGCCCCAGCATTTT. Combining the CDR3 with reference TRBV7-9 and TRBJ1-5 gives the whole variable domain DTGVSQNPRHKITKRGQNVTFRCDPISEHNRLYWYRQTLGQGPEFLTYFQNEAQLEKSRLLSDRFSAERPKGSFSTLEIQRTEQGDSAMYLCASSLGQGSNQPQHFGDGTRLSIL.

The CDR3, as DNA: TGTGCCAGCAGTGCGGGGGGCGCGAGTGGCTACACCTTC. Encoded protein: CASSAGGASGYTF. J is TRBJ1-2 and V is TRBV6-6, with D possibly being TRBD1 (6 bases). V dropped 5 bases and J dropped 7 bases, with 14 bases sitting between them. The CDR3 length is 13 residues. CDR1 and CDR2 from the germline V gene are MNHNY and SVGAGI (reference sequence).

This chain uses TRBV25-1 with TRBJ1-2; 7 nucleotides match TRBD1. This CDR3 contains 13 residues. The trim removed 5 bases at V and 8 bases at J, leaving 8 bases unmatched. Germline V gives CDR1 MGHDK, CDR2 SYGVNS. CDR3 nucleotide sequence: TGTGCCAGCAGTCCACACACAGGGGTCGGCTACACCTTC. Protein: CASSPHTGVGYTF.

The chain is built from TRBV28 and TRBJ1-5, with 8 nucleotides matching TRBD1. Germline lookup yields CDR1 MDHEN and CDR2 SYDVKM. The CDR3 totals 15 residues. Trimming cost V 5 bases and J 4 bases; bases outside gene matches: 7. The CDR3 loop is CASSPHGTGNQPQHF. The CDR3 nucleotides read TGTGCCAGCAGTCCACACGGGACAGGTAATCAGCCCCAGCATTTT.

The chain recombines TRBV28 with TRBJ1-2; D is unclear. Germline V gives CDR1 MDHEN, CDR2 SYDVKM. The CDR3 runs to 15 residues. V lost 3 bases, J lost 4 bases, and 15 bases lay in between. Written as DNA, the CDR3 is TGTGCCAGCAGTTTCCTTTATGGGCGGGGCTATGGCTACACCTTC. It translates to CASSFLYGRGYGYTF.

The chain has TRBV28 and TRBJ2-3; 9 nucleotides align to TRBD1. Losses at the gene ends were 2 bases for V and 8 bases for J; bases not matched to a gene: 5. CDR1 is MDHEN and CDR2 is SYDVKM in the germline V gene. This CDR3 contains 14 residues. For the CDR3, the DNA is TGTGCCAGCAGTTTAGAACAGGGGGCGGGTACGCAGTATTTT. Protein: CASSLEQGAGTQYF.

This clone was seen more than once but under ten times. The genes are TRBV30 and TRBJ1-2, with D possibly being TRBD1 (6 bases). CDR3 length: 14 amino acids. Germline-derived CDR1 and CDR2 are GTSNPN and SVGIG (reference sequence). Trimming took off 0 bases at V and 1 base at J, with 9 bases between the two ends. CDR3 in DNA: TGTGCCTGGAGTGTAACAGGGATTAACTATGGCTACACCTTC. It codes for CAWSVTGINYGYTF.

The chain recombines TRBV11-2 with TRBJ2-2; TRBD2 agrees at 12 bases. The CDR3 runs to 15 residues. Trimming at V came to 5 bases and at J to 6 bases, leaving 4 bases not matched to a gene. In germline, CDR1 is SGHAT, CDR2 FQNNGV. The CDR3 spells CASSRLAGESGELFF. The CDR3 bases are TGTGCCAGCAGCCGACTAGCGGGAGAGTCCGGGGAGCTGTTTTTT.

This clone was counted only a few times. The chain joins TRBV27 to TRBJ1-6, with D possibly being TRBD1 (6 bases). The length of the CDR3 is 19 residues. V lost 3 bases, J lost 0 bases, and 18 bases lay in between. Looked up from germline, CDR1 is MNHEY and CDR2 is SMNVEV (reference sequence). CDR3 loop: CASSFTSGGLSSYNSPLHF. In DNA, the CDR3 is TGTGCCAGCAGTTTTACTTCGGGGGGCCTGAGCTCCTATAATTCACCCCTCCACTTT.

The chain has TRBV7-6 and TRBJ2-1; D gene uncertain. The CDR3 extends over 13 amino acids. The V and J ends lost 4 bases and 6 bases respectively, with 10 bases between them. Germline CDR1 SGHVS, CDR2 FNYEAQ. CDR3 sequence (DNA): TGTGCCAGCAGCTCATACAGCTCCAATGAGCAGTTCTTC. This gives the protein CASSSYSSNEQFF.

V is TRBV5-1 and J is TRBJ2-5; D gene uncertain. The V end was cut by 4 bases, the J end by 2 bases, with 3 bases between. The CDR3 has 11 amino acids. CDR1 and CDR2 (germline): SGHRS, YFSETQ. The CDR3 bases are TGCGCCAGCAGCGAGCAAGAGACCCAGTACTTC. This sequence encodes CASSEQETQYF.

The rearrangement uses TRBV6-1 and TRBJ2-5; D perhaps matches TRBD2 (7 bases). Deletions cut 4 bases from V and 5 bases from J, with 23 bases between. The germline gives CDR1 MNHNS, CDR2 SASEGT. The CDR3 has 17 amino acids. CDR3 in amino acids: CASSGRGGGTYRETQYF. CDR3 bases: TGTGCCAGCAGTGGCCGAGGGGGGGGCACGTATCGGGAGACCCAGTACTTC.

The sample holds one count of this clone. The chain recombines TRBV19 with TRBJ1-5, with D uncertain. V was clipped by 3 bases and J by 4 bases, with 13 bases between them. The CDR3 loop spans 15 amino acids. Per germline, CDR1 LNHDA and CDR2 SQIVND (reference sequence). For the CDR3, the DNA is TGTGCCAGTAGTATTCAGGCCCCCCCGAATCAGCCCCAGCATTTT. As protein: CASSIQAPPNQPQHF.

The chain uses TRBV10-3 and TRBJ1-2; 9 bases match TRBD1. V trimming: 5 bases; J trimming: 6 bases; junction bases outside the gene matches: 10. The germline V gene encodes CDR1 ENHRY and CDR2 SYGVKD. This CDR3 spans 15 amino acids. The CDR3 DNA is TGTGCCATCAGTACATTCGGACAGGGGTTGCATGGCTACACCTTC. As protein: CAISTFGQGLHGYTF.

In its sample, this clone was seen once. V and J are TRBV19 and TRBJ2-3; 8 bases map to TRBD2. The V and J ends lost 9 bases and 6 bases, in that order; junction bases with no gene match: 8. The CDR3 totals 13 residues. The germline CDR1 and CDR2 sequences are LNHDA and SQIVND (reference sequence). The CDR3 DNA sequence: TGTGCCAGCATACACAGCGGGAGTGATACGCAGTATTTT. Its translation is CASIHSGSDTQYF.

This clone was counted only a few times. The chain has TRBV5-1 and TRBJ2-7; D perhaps matches TRBD2 (6 bases). The V and J ends lost 3 bases and 5 bases respectively, with 12 bases between them. The V gene's germline CDR1 is SGHRS and CDR2 YFSETQ. CDR3 length equals 13 residues. DNA for the CDR3: TGCGCCAGCAGCTCCGGGACTCGAGACGAGCAGTACTTC. Protein sequence: CASSSGTRDEQYF. The whole variable domain, remainder taken from reference TRBV5-1 and TRBJ2-7, is KAGVTQTPRYLIKTRGQQVTLSCSPISGHRSVSWYQQTPGQGLQFLFEYFSETQRNKGNFPGRFSGRQFSNSRSEMNVSTLELGDSALYLCASSSGTRDEQYFGPGTRLTVT.

This clone came up once. The chain combines TRBV5-5 with TRBJ2-5; a possible D gene is TRBD1 (6 bases). This CDR3 region has 14 residues. CDR1 SGHKS and CDR2 YYEKEE come from the germline V gene (reference sequence). The V gene lost 3 bases and the J gene lost 5 bases, with 14 bases spanning the gap. The CDR3 DNA is TGTGCCAGCAGCTCTCCTACAGGGCTTGAGACCCAGTACTTC. It specifies CASSSPTGLETQYF.

This clone was seen just once. This chain links TRBV5-1 with TRBJ2-2, with 7 bases aligning to TRBD1. Germline CDR1 and CDR2: SGHRS and YFSETQ. Losses at the gene ends were 0 bases for V and 6 bases for J; bases not matched to a gene: 5. The CDR3 spans 15 residues. The CDR3: CASSLDRGFAGELFF. Written as DNA, the CDR3 is TGCGCCAGCAGCTTGGACAGGGGATTTGCCGGGGAGCTGTTTTTT. The full variable domain, completed using reference TRBV5-1 and TRBJ2-2, is KAGVTQTPRYLIKTRGQQVTLSCSPISGHRSVSWYQQTPGQGLQFLFEYFSETQRNKGNFPGRFSGRQFSNSRSEMNVSTLELGDSALYLCASSLDRGFAGELFFGEGSRLTVL.

V and J are TRBV7-2 and TRBJ2-6, with 14 bases aligning to TRBD2. This CDR3 is 17 amino acids long. Trimming at V came to 3 bases and at J to 4 bases, leaving 2 bases not matched to a gene. Germline loops: CDR1 SGHTA, CDR2 FQGNSA. CDR3 coding DNA: TGTGCCAGCAGCTTGACTAGCGGGAGGGGAGGGGCCAACGTCCTGACTTTC. It encodes CASSLTSGRGGANVLTF.

J is TRBJ1-5 and V is TRBV27; tentatively, D is TRBD1 (6 bases). V was pared by 2 bases and J by 6 bases, with 14 bases between. The CDR3 loop spans 15 amino acids. In germline, CDR1 is MNHEY, CDR2 SMNVEV (reference sequence). The CDR3 DNA follows: TGTGCCAGCAGTTTAAACAGGGCAAGGGGTCAGCCCCAGCATTTT. This codes for CASSLNRARGQPQHF.

This clone was seen more than once but under ten times. This chain connects TRBV4-2 to TRBJ2-2, with TRBD2 as a possible D gene (5 bases). The V and J ends lost 4 bases and 2 bases respectively, with 11 bases between them. The CDR3 covers 15 residues. Germline loops: CDR1 LGHNA, CDR2 YNFKEQ. The CDR3 DNA follows: TGTGCCAGCAGCCCGAGCGGATCTAACACCGGGGAGCTGTTTTTT. Translating it yields CASSPSGSNTGELFF.

The rearrangement uses TRBV27 and TRBJ1-5; no firm D call. Trimming pared 8 bases from V and 2 bases from J, leaving 13 bases between. The CDR3 has 14 amino acids. In germline, CDR1 is MNHEY, CDR2 SMNVEV (reference sequence). Here the CDR3 reads CASRPGRGNQPQHF. The CDR3 coding sequence is TGTGCCAGCCGGCCGGGGAGGGGCAATCAGCCCCAGCATTTT.